This T cell receptor (beta chain) emerged from a study of cytomegalovirus exposure and HLA in healthy donors. V lost 4 bases to trimming and J lost 5 bases; unmatched junction nucleotides: 10. Per germline, CDR1 SGHDN and CDR2 FVKESK. The CDR3 has 15 residues. General study findings and limits: The investigators catalogued 150 or so TCR beta chains as cytomegalovirus-associated. It was found in a later analysis that first-cohort TCR clusters tended to co-occur in the 100 to 150 validation repertoires.

TCRdb's table, derived via immunoSEQ multiplex PCR, lists solely in-frame clones and lacks some. This table has some 150,000 clones, approximately 87% appearing once. Regarding this clone: The antigen remains unidentified.

The chain links TRBV14 to TRBJ2-5; the match to TRBD1 covers 7 bases. The clonotype comes from a woman in her 30s in good health and CMV-seronegative. Material for sequencing was PBMCs. The CDR3 bases are TGTGCCAGCAGCCTTATCGACAGGGCTACGGAGACCCAGTACTTC. Translated, it gives CASSLIDRATETQYF. Using reference TRBV14 and TRBJ2-5 for the parts outside the CDR3, the full variable domain is EAGVTQFPSHSVIEKGQTVTLRCDPISGHDNLYWYRRVMGKEIKFLLHFVKESKQDESGMPNNRFLAERTGGTYSTLKVQPAELEDSGVYFCASSLIDRATETQYFGPGTRLLVL.